This T cell receptor beta chain was captured in a study of CD8 T cells in ankylosing spondylitis. With 2 bases removed from V and 7 bases from J, the gap between germline ends came to 6 bases. The CDR3 loop spans 12 amino acids. The germline CDR1 and CDR2 sequences are MNHEY and SVGEGT. TCRdb re-called the 5' RACE reads with MiXCR, one entry per CDR3 protein. Of 200,000 or so distinct CDR3 sequences in the sample, 13% are singletons; the top ten hold 11%. This TCR was recovered from a female donor with ankylosing spondylitis or in good health (not recorded which). The chain is built from TRBV6-2 or TRBV6-3 and TRBJ1-5; D is uncertain. Sequencing used blood, either unsorted or a sorted T cell fraction (not recorded which). The DNA of the CDR3 is TGTGCCAGCAGTTACGGACGGCAGCCCCAGCATTTT. Translating it yields CASSYGRQPQHF.